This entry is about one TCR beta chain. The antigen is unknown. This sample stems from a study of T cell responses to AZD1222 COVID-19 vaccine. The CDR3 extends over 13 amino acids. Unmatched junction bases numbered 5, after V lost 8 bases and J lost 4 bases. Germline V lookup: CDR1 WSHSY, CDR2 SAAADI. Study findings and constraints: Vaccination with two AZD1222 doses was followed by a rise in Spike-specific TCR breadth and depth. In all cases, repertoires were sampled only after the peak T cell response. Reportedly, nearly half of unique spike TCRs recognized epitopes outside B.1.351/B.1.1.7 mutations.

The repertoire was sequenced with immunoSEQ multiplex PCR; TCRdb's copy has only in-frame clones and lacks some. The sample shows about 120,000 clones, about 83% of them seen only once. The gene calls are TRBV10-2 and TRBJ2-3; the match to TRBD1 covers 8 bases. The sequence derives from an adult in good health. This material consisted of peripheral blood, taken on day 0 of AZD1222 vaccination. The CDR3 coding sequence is TGCGCCAGCGTGGACAGGGTAGCAGATACGCAGTATTTT. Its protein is CASVDRVADTQYF.